The 23 T cell receptor beta chains below were found in one sample sequenced in a study of blood T cell repertoires in COVID-19. Generated by immunoSEQ multiplex PCR, the TCRdb table keeps only in-frame clones and is missing some. There are about 120,000 clones in the sample; roughly four fifths occur only once, and 9% to 13% lies in the top ten. The sample taken for sequencing was peripheral blood. Receptors originate from a human donor in a cohort sampled during active COVID-19.

The rearrangement joins TRBV7-9 to TRBJ2-1, with 7 bases fitting TRBD1. CDR1 is SEHNR and CDR2 is FQNEAQ in the germline V gene (reference sequence). J was trimmed by 3 bases and V by 5 bases; bases with no gene match: 10. The CDR3 covers 16 residues. CDR3 protein: CASSPPPGQYYNEQFF. The DNA of the CDR3 is TGTGCCAGCAGCCCGCCTCCGGGACAGTACTACAATGAGCAGTTCTTC.

V and J are TRBV28 and TRBJ2-7; 7 bases line up with TRBD1. The V gene end was trimmed by 5 bases and the J gene end by 3 bases; junction bases not matched to a gene: 4. CDR1 is MDHEN and CDR2 is SYDVKM in the germline V gene. This CDR3 has 13 amino acids. This CDR3 reads CASSRGQGYEQYF. CDR3 coding DNA: TGTGCCAGCAGTAGGGGGCAAGGCTACGAGCAGTACTTC.

The V and J genes are TRBV6-6 and TRBJ1-1; D unresolved. The CDR3 totals 14 residues. CDR1 MNHNY and CDR2 SVGAGI come from the germline V gene (reference sequence). V was pared by 4 bases and J by 6 bases, with 15 bases between. This CDR3 reads CASSFATARPEAFF. CDR3 nucleotides: TGTGCCAGCAGTTTCGCTACTGCCCGTCCTGAAGCTTTCTTT.

This clone has more than one count but fewer than ten. This rearrangement joins TRBV19 to TRBJ2-5; no firm D call. The ends were cut back, 1 base at V and 2 bases at J, with 11 bases in the middle. The germline V gene has CDR1 LNHDA and CDR2 SQIVND (reference sequence). The CDR3 contains 15 residues. CDR3 nucleotides: TGTGCCAGTAGTATAGGGGTCGACATTCAAGAGACCCAGTACTTC. This encodes CASSIGVDIQETQYF.

Turning to this clone: The junction shows a germline mismatch at one end, possibly a read error. This chain connects TRBV27 to TRBJ2-3, with D possibly TRBD1 on 5 matching bases. CDR1 is MNHEY and CDR2 is SMNVEV in the germline V gene (reference sequence). The CDR3 is 15 amino acids. The CDR3 here is CVSREGVGLLDTQYF. CDR3 nucleotide sequence: TGTGTCAGCAGGGAAGGGGTAGGCCTACTAGATACGCAGTATTTT.

The rearrangement joins TRBV4-3 to TRBJ2-7, with D maybe TRBD1 (5 bases). This CDR3 is built from 15 residues. Germline CDR1 is LGHNA and CDR2 is YSLEER. The V end lost 0 bases, the J end lost 2 bases, and 11 bases lay between the germline ends. CDR3 protein: CASSQEDTAPYEQYF. Here the CDR3 DNA reads TGCGCCAGCAGCCAAGAGGACACTGCTCCCTACGAGCAGTACTTC.

V is TRBV9 and J is TRBJ2-1, with D tentatively TRBD2 (6 bases). Germline values: CDR1 SGDLS, CDR2 YYNGEE. This CDR3 region has 16 residues. The germline V and J ends were trimmed by 2 bases and 6 bases, with 18 bases remaining between them. This chain's CDR3 is CASSVQLERAFNEQFF. Written as DNA, the CDR3 is TGTGCCAGCAGCGTCCAGCTAGAGCGGGCGTTCAATGAGCAGTTCTTC. Based on the CDR3 plus reference TRBV9 and TRBJ2-1, the full variable domain is DSGVTQTPKHLITATGQRVTLRCSPRSGDLSVYWYQQSLDQGLQFLIQYYNGEERAKGNILERFSAQQFPDLHSELNLSSLELGDSALYFCASSVQLERAFNEQFFGPGTRLTVL.

This clone was observed once. This CDR3 is CASSNERGFYEQYF. The CDR3 DNA reads TGTGCCAGCAGTAACGAAAGGGGTTTTTACGAGCAGTACTTC. This chain joins TRBV6-2 or TRBV6-3 and TRBJ2-7, with a tentative D call TRBD1 (5 bases). CDR1 and CDR2 (germline): MNHEY, SVGEGT. V lost 5 bases to trimming and J lost 4 bases, with 15 bases between them. The CDR3 is 14 residues long.

The V and J genes are TRBV2 and TRBJ1-2; 9 bases map to TRBD1. Unmatched junction bases numbered 11, after V lost 6 bases and J lost 0 bases. This CDR3 is 17 amino acids long. Germline assignment: CDR1 SNHLY and CDR2 FYNNEI. In nucleotides, the CDR3 is TGTGCCAGCAGCTTCGACGGACAGGGGATTTCTAACTATGGCTACACCTTC. Encoded protein: CASSFDGQGISNYGYTF.

The chain joins TRBV7-2 to TRBJ2-7; possibly TRBD2 for D (7 bases). The CDR3 totals 17 residues. Trimming shortened V by 1 base and J by 1 base, and 17 bases separated the two germline ends. Germline V gene lookup returns CDR1 SGHTA and CDR2 FQGNSA. In DNA form, the CDR3 reads TGTGCCAGCAGCTTAGTTGGGGGGGGCTCAAATTCCTACGAGCAGTACTTC. It codes for CASSLVGGGSNSYEQYF. The full variable domain, rest sourced from reference TRBV7-2 and TRBJ2-7, is GAGVSQSPSNKVTEKGKDVELRCDPISGHTALYWYRQSLGQGLEFLIYFQGNSAPDKSGLPSDRFSAERTGGSVSTLTIQRTQQEDSAVYLCASSLVGGGSNSYEQYFGPGTRLTVT.

The rearrangement uses TRBV27 and TRBJ2-3; 7 positions match TRBD2. This CDR3 comprises 15 residues. V was pared by 5 bases and J by 4 bases, with 9 bases of the junction left unmatched. Germline CDR1 and CDR2: MNHEY and SMNVEV (reference sequence). The CDR3 coding sequence is TGTGCCAGCAGTCCCGGGGGGAATAAGGCAGATACGCAGTATTTT. It is translated as CASSPGGNKADTQYF.

This clone was detected once. This chain links TRBV6-5 with TRBJ1-1; D not certain. This CDR3 has 15 residues. Trimming stripped 7 bases from V and 1 base from J, with 16 bases between. Germline CDR1 MNHEY, CDR2 SVGAGI. Written as DNA, the CDR3 is TGTGCCAGCACCCAAAGGCAGGCCACGAACACTGAAGCTTTCTTT. It translates to CASTQRQATNTEAFF.

The chain joins TRBV25-1 to TRBJ2-3; 7 nucleotides agree with TRBD1. The CDR3 consists of 15 residues. Germline V lookup: CDR1 MGHDK, CDR2 SYGVNS. J lost 4 bases, V lost 4 bases, and 8 bases had no gene match. CDR3 sequence: CASSGFTGVSDTQYF. In DNA, the CDR3 is TGTGCCAGCAGTGGCTTCACAGGGGTATCAGATACGCAGTATTTT.

The chain links TRBV6-2 or TRBV6-3 to TRBJ2-2; the match to TRBD2 covers 13 bases. In germline, CDR1 is MNHEY, CDR2 SVGEGT. This CDR3 is built from 18 residues. The V gene end was trimmed by 3 bases and the J gene end by 7 bases; junction bases not matched to a gene: 11. The DNA for the CDR3 is TGTGCCAGCAGTTATCACCGGACTAGCGGGGGATTCCACGGGGAGCTGTTTTTT. This gives the protein CASSYHRTSGGFHGELFF.

This clone was seen more than once but under ten times. The V call is TRBV21-1, the J call TRBJ1-2; the table's D gene call, TRBD1, was not cross checked with the DNA. TRBV21-1 is annotated as a pseudogene. The CDR3 runs 16 residues. This CDR3 is CASSKAGWTGGYGYTF. The CDR3 DNA sequence: TGTGCCAGCAGCAAAGCGGGCTGGACAGGGGGATATGGCTACACCTTC.

V gene TRBV6-6 combines with J gene TRBJ1-6; 7 bases map to TRBD1. The CDR3 sequence is 14 residues long. Germline values: CDR1 MNHNY, CDR2 SVGAGI (reference sequence). Trimming cost V 6 bases and J 8 bases; bases outside gene matches: 7. The CDR3 loop is CASRPDRPDSPLHF. CDR3 DNA sequence: TGTGCCAGCAGACCGGACAGGCCGGATTCACCCCTCCACTTT.

This rearrangement joins TRBV3-1 (or the pseudogene TRBV3-2) to TRBJ2-5; TRBD2 matches at 10 bases. The ends lost 4 bases at V and 4 bases at J; junction bases unmatched: 3. Germline V CDR1 and CDR2: LGHDT, YNNKEL (reference sequence). The length of the CDR3 is 14 residues. The CDR3 DNA reads as TGTGCCAGCAGCCCCCGGACTAGCGGAGAGACCCAGTACTTC. Amino acid sequence: CASSPRTSGETQYF.

The chain is built from TRBV29-1 and TRBJ2-7, with 8 positions matching TRBD1. The CDR3 is 11 residues long. Germline values: CDR1 SQVTM, CDR2 ANQGSEA. The junction had 6 bases not matched to a gene; V was cut back by 3 bases and J by 11 bases. CDR3 bases: TGCAGCGTTGACTCCGGACAGGGCGAGTACTTC. This codes for CSVDSGQGEYF.

In this sample, this clone turned up a few times. J is TRBJ2-7 and V is TRBV4-1; 9 bases are a match to TRBD1. Trimming took 0 bases from V and 3 from J; bases not matched to a gene: 3. Germline V gene lookup returns CDR1 MGHRA and CDR2 YSYEKL. This CDR3 contains 15 residues. CDR3 bases: TGCGCCAGCAGCCAAGATCCGGGACAGGGCTACGAGCAGTACTTC. Translating it yields CASSQDPGQGYEQYF.

This clone showed up just once. The chain carries TRBV2 and TRBJ2-3; possible D gene TRBD2, 7 bases. The V gene's germline CDR1 is SNHLY and CDR2 FYNNEI. The CDR3 loop spans 15 amino acids. The V gene lost 6 bases and the J gene lost 5 bases, with 18 bases spanning the gap. CDR3 protein: CASRPGGGGLDTQYF. Written as DNA, the CDR3 is TGTGCCAGCAGGCCTGGGGGGGGCGGTCTAGATACGCAGTATTTT.

CDR3 sequence: CASSFQLSGYTF. The CDR3 DNA sequence: TGTGCCAGCAGTTTCCAGTTAAGTGGCTACACCTTC. The chain carries TRBV28 and TRBJ1-2; D is uncertain. Germline assignment: CDR1 MDHEN and CDR2 SYDVKM. Deletions cut 3 bases from V and 7 bases from J, with 9 bases between. The CDR3 loop spans 12 amino acids.

This chain joins TRBV7-2 and TRBJ2-1; D may be TRBD2 (5 bases). Germline V gene lookup returns CDR1 SGHTA and CDR2 FQGNSA. V lost 5 bases and J 0 bases, leaving 17 bases between the germline ends. The CDR3 covers 17 residues. CDR3 in amino acids: CASSPVFGESSYNEQFF. CDR3 sequence (DNA): TGTGCCAGCAGCCCTGTGTTCGGGGAAAGCTCCTACAATGAGCAGTTCTTC.

With regard to this clone: The same CDR3 can be traced to other DNA sequences in this sample. This sequence joins TRBV5-1 and TRBJ2-7; 9 bases align to TRBD1. The CDR3 spans 14 residues. Germline CDR1 and CDR2: SGHRS and YFSETQ. V gave up 2 bases and J gave up 4 bases; unmatched junction bases: 4. The CDR3 DNA reads TGCGCCAGCAGCTTCGGCGGACAGGGGTACGAGCAGTACTTC. Protein sequence: CASSFGGQGYEQYF. The full variable domain, in which reference TRBV5-1 and TRBJ2-7 provide the parts outside the CDR3, is KAGVTQTPRYLIKTRGQQVTLSCSPISGHRSVSWYQQTPGQGLQFLFEYFSETQRNKGNFPGRFSGRQFSNSRSEMNVSTLELGDSALYLCASSFGGQGYEQYFGPGTRLTVT.